Each of the 6 T cell receptor beta chains below was sequenced from the same sample in a study of control samples from healthy donors and cancer patients. Sequencing was performed with immunoSEQ multiplex PCR; in TCRdb, only in-frame clones are kept and a portion is missing. This table holds approximately 97,000 clones, more than 90% found once. The sequenced sample consisted of blood. The source is a human donor in good health. The donor label of this sample is uncertain.

CDR3 nucleotides: TGCGCCAGCAGCTTAGTAGGGATAGGAAAGAACACTGAAGCTTTCTTT. It encodes CASSLVGIGKNTEAFF. This chain joins TRBV5-1 and TRBJ1-1; the D is unclear. This CDR3 has 16 amino acids. Germline values: CDR1 SGHRS, CDR2 YFSETQ. Trimming pared 2 bases from V and 1 base from J, leaving 15 bases between.

In its sample, this clone is medium-sized. J is TRBJ1-5 and V is TRBV19, with 7 bases identical to TRBD1. The V segment lost 4 bases and the J segment 6 bases; nucleotides outside the gene matches: 9. The CDR3 covers 15 residues. Germline CDR1 LNHDA, CDR2 SQIVND (reference sequence). The CDR3 nucleotides are TGTGCCAGTAGTACAGACAGGGCGCAGGGTCAGCCCCAGCATTTT. Residues: CASSTDRAQGQPQHF.

CDR3 loop: CASSSPGQGPSEAFF. The CDR3 region has the DNA TGCGCCAGCAGCTCGCCGGGACAGGGGCCCTCTGAAGCTTTCTTT. The chain joins TRBV5-1 to TRBJ1-1; TRBD1 matches at 10 bases. The CDR3 contains 15 residues. CDR1 and CDR2 (germline): SGHRS, YFSETQ. V trimming: 3 bases; J trimming: 6 bases; junction bases outside the gene matches: 8. The variable domain in full, completed from reference TRBV5-1 and TRBJ1-1, reads KAGVTQTPRYLIKTRGQQVTLSCSPISGHRSVSWYQQTPGQGLQFLFEYFSETQRNKGNFPGRFSGRQFSNSRSEMNVSTLELGDSALYLCASSSPGQGPSEAFFGQGTRLTVV.

The rearrangement joins TRBV7-6 to TRBJ1-1; D remains unclear. The V end was cut by 6 bases, the J end by 6 bases, with 8 bases between. The germline gives CDR1 SGHVS, CDR2 FNYEAQ. The CDR3 runs to 11 residues. In DNA form, the CDR3 reads TGTGCCAGCAGTCGGGAGGCTGAAGCTTTCTTT. Its protein product is CASSREAEAFF. Complete variable domain (other parts from reference TRBV7-6 and TRBJ1-1): GAGVSQSPRYKVTKRGQDVALRCDPISGHVSLYWYRQALGQGPEFLTYFNYEAQQDKSGLPNDRFSAERPEGSISTLTIQRTEQRDSAMYRCASSREAEAFFGQGTRLTVV.

The chain combines TRBV9 with TRBJ2-1; 11 nucleotides line up with TRBD2. The CDR3 sequence is 14 residues long. Germline V gene sequence: CDR1 SGDLS, CDR2 YYNGEE. The junction had 8 bases not matched to a gene; V was cut back by 0 bases and J by 15 bases. CDR3 sequence: CASSVAPTSGNAFF. DNA for the CDR3: TGTGCCAGCAGCGTAGCCCCGACTAGCGGGAATGCGTTCTTC.

The chain has TRBV2 and TRBJ2-2; 7 bases are shared with TRBD1. Germline assignment: CDR1 SNHLY and CDR2 FYNNEI. There are 13 residues in the CDR3. The trim removed 5 bases at V and 5 bases at J, leaving 2 bases unmatched. The DNA of the CDR3 is TGTGCCAGCAGTCTGACAGGGACCGGGGAGCTGTTTTTT. This codes for CASSLTGTGELFF.